A selection of T cell receptor beta chains follows, all from one sample in a study of blood T cell repertoires in COVID-19. The method was immunoSEQ multiplex PCR; TCRdb's version includes in-frame clones alone and lacks a portion of them. Among roughly 90,000 clones, approximately 88% were seen once, and the ten largest hold roughly a third. The source material was peripheral blood. These receptors were collected from a woman aged 80 or older with active or convalescent COVID-19. CDR3s include the opening cysteine and the closing phenylalanine or tryptophan. D genes are given only for firm matches.

D | V | CDR3
- | TRBV28 | CASRARESSYNSPLHF
TRBD1 | TRBV29-1 | CSVEDRSQGVWAQYF
- | TRBV11-2 | CASSRRRGSGEKLFF
- | TRBV12-3/TRBV12-4 | CASSFMGLSPLHF
TRBD1 | TRBV6-5 | CASSLGQGGTYGYTF
- | TRBV7-2 | CASSLEAQGYNEQFF
- | TRBV12-3/TRBV12-4 | CASSFSLEQFF
TRBD2 | TRBV5-4 | CASSLGGGAYNEQFF
TRBD2 | TRBV5-1 | CASSRGGLADTQETQYF
- | TRBV19 | CASSSRGGASDEQYF
TRBD1 | TRBV7-8 | CASSLGYRGNTEAFF
- | TRBV5-6 | CASSPILTGSRTVSYEQYF
- | TRBV25-1 | CASSESDRFNTEAFF
TRBD2 | TRBV19 | CASSMGLAGGWADTQYF
TRBD1 | TRBV5-6 | CASSPGQIHEQYF
TRBD1 | TRBV5-6 | CASSAPKDRGRTDTQYF
TRBD2 | TRBV7-2 | CASSQTPGGLKETQYF
- | TRBV29-1 | CSVERQMNTGELFF
TRBD1 | TRBV7-9 | CASSLRDSRSPLHF
- | TRBV6-2/TRBV6-3 | CASRPYRAMNTEAFF
- | TRBV12-3/TRBV12-4 | CASRHRVGQPQHF
- | TRBV15 | CATSRDLQGSQPQHF
TRBD1 | TRBV7-9 | CASSSRTGVKYGYTF
TRBD1 | TRBV3-1/TRBV3-2 | CASSQAPGQGQFF
- | TRBV28 | CASSRSRGTDTQYF
- | TRBV6-6 | CASSYIGSPLGGTQYF
- | TRBV5-4 | CASRNRGGNTIYF
- | TRBV2 | CASSPLNNEQFF
- | TRBV5-1 | CASSLEYGGPEAFF
TRBD1 | TRBV7-3 | CASSLTGTGYGYTF
TRBD1 | TRBV15 | CATSRGQGASNQPQHF
- | TRBV5-4 | CASSLEVIGVRTDYGYTF
TRBD2 | TRBV3-1/TRBV3-2 | CASSQRILAGSYEQYF
- | TRBV6-1 | CASSEEEGWYGYTF
TRBD1 | TRBV28 | CASRPTGAGNTIYF
TRBD2 | TRBV11-2 | CASSLTLLAGGLNEQFF
- | TRBV7-8 | CASSLVLGGGTEQYF
TRBD1 | TRBV7-8 | CASSSTGGRTEAFF
TRBD1 | TRBV10-1 | CASSSDRAPSRGQPQHF
- | TRBV2 | CASRVSGSTDTQYF
- | TRBV10-3 | CAIGDRLYEQYF
- | TRBV10-3 | CAISESTVNQPQHF
TRBD1 | TRBV11-3 | CASSLEGTGQGQETQYF
TRBD1 | TRBV18 | CASSPLTGGYGYTF
TRBD2 | TRBV5-1 | CASSLLAEATGELFF
- | TRBV7-2 | CASKRSSGFYEQYF
- | TRBV5-1 | CASSLEGRDTEAFF
- | TRBV5-1 | CASSFEAAFSPLHF